The following is a TCR beta chain sequence with its context. The sample comes from a study of control samples from healthy donors and cancer patients. Germline lookup yields CDR1 MNHEY and CDR2 SVGAGI. V was clipped by 9 bases and J by 4 bases; unmatched bases: 8. This CDR3 region has 14 residues. The method was immunoSEQ multiplex PCR; TCRdb's version includes in-frame clones alone and lacks a portion of them. The table records 100,000 or so clones, roughly three quarters of them present only once. The sequenced sample was blood. The receptor's source is a woman under 40 in good health. The rearrangement uses TRBV6-5 and TRBJ1-1; 10 nucleotides align to TRBD1. The CDR3 DNA is TGTGCCAGTTACCGACAGGGGGCTAGCACTGAAGCTTTCTTT. Its translation is CASYRQGASTEAFF.